The subject of this entry is one T cell receptor beta chain. Per the original data handling: Amplification from reference gene primers served as the basis for estimated nucleated cell counts. Using immunoSEQ multiplex PCR, the repertoire was profiled, and TCRdb retains in-frame clones only, with some absent. V and J calls and clone size come straight from that table; D and trimming were deduced from the DNA. The sample holds over 250,000 clones, over 70% seen once. These data originate in a study of blood T cell repertoires in COVID-19. Background on the study: Both acute and convalescent COVID-19 samples were obtained from the United States, Italy and Spain. PBMCs, B-cell-depleted T cells, or T cells provided the cDNA or gDNA that made up the material.

This CDR3 has 16 amino acids. V shed 0 bases and J 8 bases; nucleotides not matched to a gene: 7. The sequence derives from a woman of 80 years or more with acute or convalescent COVID-19. Sequences were obtained from peripheral blood. The chain recombines TRBV23-1 with TRBJ2-1; 10 bases fit TRBD1. TRBV23-1 is sorted into the ORF group, with uncertain function. The DNA for the CDR3 is TGCGCCAGCAGTCAATCGCGGGACAGGGGAGGCCATGAGCAGTTCTTC. Translating it yields CASSQSRDRGGHEQFF.